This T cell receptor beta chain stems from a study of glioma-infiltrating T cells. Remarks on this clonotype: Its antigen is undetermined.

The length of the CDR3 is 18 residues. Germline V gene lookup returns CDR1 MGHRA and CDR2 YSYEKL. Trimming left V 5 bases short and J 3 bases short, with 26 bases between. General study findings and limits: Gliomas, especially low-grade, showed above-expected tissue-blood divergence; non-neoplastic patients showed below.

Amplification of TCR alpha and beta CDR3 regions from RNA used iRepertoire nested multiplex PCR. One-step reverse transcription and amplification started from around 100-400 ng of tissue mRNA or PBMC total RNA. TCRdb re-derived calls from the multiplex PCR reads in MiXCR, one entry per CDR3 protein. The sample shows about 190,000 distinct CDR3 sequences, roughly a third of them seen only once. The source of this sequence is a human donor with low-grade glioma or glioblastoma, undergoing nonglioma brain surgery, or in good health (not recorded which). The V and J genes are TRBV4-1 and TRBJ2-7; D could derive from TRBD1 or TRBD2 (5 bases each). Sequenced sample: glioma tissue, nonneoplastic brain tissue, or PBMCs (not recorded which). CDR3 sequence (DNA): TGCGCCAGCAGCTCCCGCACTCCGGGGCAAAAGAGCTGCTACGAGCAGTACTTC. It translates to CASSSRTPGQKSCYEQYF.